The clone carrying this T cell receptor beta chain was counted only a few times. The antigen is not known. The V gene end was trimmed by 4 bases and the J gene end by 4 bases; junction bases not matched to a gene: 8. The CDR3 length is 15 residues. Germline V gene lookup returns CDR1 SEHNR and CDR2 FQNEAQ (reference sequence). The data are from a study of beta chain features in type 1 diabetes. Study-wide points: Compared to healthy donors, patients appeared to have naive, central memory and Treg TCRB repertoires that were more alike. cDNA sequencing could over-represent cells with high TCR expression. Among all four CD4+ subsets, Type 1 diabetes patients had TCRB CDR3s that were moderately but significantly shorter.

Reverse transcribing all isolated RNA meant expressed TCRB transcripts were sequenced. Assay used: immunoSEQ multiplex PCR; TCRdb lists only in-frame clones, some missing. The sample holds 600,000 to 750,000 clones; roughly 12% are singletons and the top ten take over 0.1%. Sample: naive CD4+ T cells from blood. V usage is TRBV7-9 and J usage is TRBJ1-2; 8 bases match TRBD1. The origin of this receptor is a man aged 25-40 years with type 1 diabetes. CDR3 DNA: TGTGCCAGCAGCTATGGGACAGGTATACCCTATGGCTACACCTTC. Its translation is CASSYGTGIPYGYTF.